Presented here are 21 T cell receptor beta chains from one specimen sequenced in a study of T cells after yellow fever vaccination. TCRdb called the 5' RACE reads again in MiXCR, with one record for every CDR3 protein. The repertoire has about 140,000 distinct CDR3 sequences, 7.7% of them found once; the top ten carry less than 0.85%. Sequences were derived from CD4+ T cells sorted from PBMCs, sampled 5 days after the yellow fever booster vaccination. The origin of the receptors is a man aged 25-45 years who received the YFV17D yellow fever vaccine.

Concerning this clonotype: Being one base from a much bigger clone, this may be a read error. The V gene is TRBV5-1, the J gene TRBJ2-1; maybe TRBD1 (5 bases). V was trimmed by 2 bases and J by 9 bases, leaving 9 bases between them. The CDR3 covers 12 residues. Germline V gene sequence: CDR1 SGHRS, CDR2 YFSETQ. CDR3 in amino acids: CASSFGAGEQFF. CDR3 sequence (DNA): TGCGCCAGCAGCTTTGGGGCAGGTGAGCAGTTCTTC.

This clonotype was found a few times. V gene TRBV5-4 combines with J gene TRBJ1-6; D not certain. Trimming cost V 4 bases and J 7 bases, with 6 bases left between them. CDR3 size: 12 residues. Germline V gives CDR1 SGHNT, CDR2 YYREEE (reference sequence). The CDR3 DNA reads TGTGCCAGCAGCCTCCAGAATTCACCCCTCCACTTT. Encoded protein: CASSLQNSPLHF.

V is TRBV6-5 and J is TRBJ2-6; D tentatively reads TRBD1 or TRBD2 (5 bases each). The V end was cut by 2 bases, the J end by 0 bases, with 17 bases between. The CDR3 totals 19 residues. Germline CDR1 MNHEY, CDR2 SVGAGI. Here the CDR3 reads CASSYARGSVSSGANVLTF. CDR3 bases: TGTGCCAGCAGTTACGCTCGGGGCAGTGTCTCCTCTGGGGCCAACGTCCTGACTTTC.

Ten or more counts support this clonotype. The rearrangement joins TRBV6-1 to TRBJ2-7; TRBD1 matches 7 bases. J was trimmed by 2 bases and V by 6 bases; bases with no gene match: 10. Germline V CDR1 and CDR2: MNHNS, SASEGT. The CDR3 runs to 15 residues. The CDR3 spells CASRPGTAKAYEQYF. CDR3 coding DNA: TGTGCCAGCAGGCCCGGGACAGCAAAAGCCTACGAGCAGTACTTC.

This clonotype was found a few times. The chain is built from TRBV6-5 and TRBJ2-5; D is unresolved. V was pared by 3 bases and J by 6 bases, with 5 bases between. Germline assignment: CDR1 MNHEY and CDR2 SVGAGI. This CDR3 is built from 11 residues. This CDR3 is CASSYLQTQYF. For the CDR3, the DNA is TGTGCCAGCAGTTATCTCCAGACCCAGTACTTC.

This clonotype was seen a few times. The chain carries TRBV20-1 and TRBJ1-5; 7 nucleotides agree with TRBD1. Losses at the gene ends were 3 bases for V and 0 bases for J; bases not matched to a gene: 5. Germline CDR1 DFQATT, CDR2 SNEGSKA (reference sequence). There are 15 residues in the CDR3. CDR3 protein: CSASETGYSNQPQHF. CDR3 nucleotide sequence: TGCAGTGCTAGTGAGACAGGGTATAGCAATCAGCCCCAGCATTTT.

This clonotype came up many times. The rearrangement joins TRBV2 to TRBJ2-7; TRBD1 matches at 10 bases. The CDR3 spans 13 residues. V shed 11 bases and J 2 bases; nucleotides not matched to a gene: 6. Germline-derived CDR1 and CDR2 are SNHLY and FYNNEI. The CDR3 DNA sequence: TGTGCCGGAAGACAGGGGGCAACCTACGAGCAGTACTTC. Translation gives CAGRQGATYEQYF.

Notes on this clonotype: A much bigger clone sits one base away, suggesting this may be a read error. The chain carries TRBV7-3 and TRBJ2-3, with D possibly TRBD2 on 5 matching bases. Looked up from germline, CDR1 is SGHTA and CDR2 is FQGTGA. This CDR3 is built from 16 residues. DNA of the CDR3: TGTGACAGCAGCGAAGGGCTCTACGGGGGCACAGATACGCAGTATTTT. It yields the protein CDSSEGLYGGTDTQYF.

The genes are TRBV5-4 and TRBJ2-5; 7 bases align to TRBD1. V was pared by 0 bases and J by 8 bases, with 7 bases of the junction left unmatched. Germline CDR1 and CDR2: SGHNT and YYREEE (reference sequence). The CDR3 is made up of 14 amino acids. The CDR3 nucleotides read TGTGCCAGCAGCTTGGGGGACAGCAAGAGAACCCAGTACTTC. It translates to CASSLGDSKRTQYF.

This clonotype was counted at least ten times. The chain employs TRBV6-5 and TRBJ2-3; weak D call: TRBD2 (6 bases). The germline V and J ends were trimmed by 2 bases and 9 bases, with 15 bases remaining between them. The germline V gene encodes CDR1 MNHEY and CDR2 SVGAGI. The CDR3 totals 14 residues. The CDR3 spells CASSYRKGRGTQYF. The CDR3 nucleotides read TGTGCCAGCAGTTACAGGAAGGGCCGGGGGACGCAGTATTTT.

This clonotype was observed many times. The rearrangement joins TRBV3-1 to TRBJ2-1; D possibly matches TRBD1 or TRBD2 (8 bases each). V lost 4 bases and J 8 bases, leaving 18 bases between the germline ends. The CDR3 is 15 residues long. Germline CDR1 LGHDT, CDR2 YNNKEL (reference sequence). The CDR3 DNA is TGTGCCAGCAGCCTCAGGGGGCCCGGGAGGGATGAGCAGTTCTTC. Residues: CASSLRGPGRDEQFF.

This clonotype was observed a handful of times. As DNA, the CDR3 is TGCGCCAGCAGTTCAGAACAGATCACCGGGGAGCTGTTTTTT. Protein sequence: CASSSEQITGELFF. V usage is TRBV5-1 and J usage is TRBJ2-2; D uncertain. V was shortened by 5 bases and J by 4 bases, with 12 bases between the two germline ends. CDR3 length equals 14 residues. CDR1 is SGHRS and CDR2 is YFSETQ in the germline V gene. Based on the CDR3 plus reference TRBV5-1 and TRBJ2-2, the full variable domain is KAGVTQTPRYLIKTRGQQVTLSCSPISGHRSVSWYQQTPGQGLQFLFEYFSETQRNKGNFPGRFSGRQFSNSRSEMNVSTLELGDSALYLCASSSEQITGELFFGEGSRLTVL.

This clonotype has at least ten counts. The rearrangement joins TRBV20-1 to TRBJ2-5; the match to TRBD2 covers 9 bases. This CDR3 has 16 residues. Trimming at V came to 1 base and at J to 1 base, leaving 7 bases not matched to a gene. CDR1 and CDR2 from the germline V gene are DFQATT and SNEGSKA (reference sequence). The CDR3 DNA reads TGCAGTGCTAGAGCGATGCAGACTAGCGGCCAAGAGACCCAGTACTTC. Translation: CSARAMQTSGQETQYF.

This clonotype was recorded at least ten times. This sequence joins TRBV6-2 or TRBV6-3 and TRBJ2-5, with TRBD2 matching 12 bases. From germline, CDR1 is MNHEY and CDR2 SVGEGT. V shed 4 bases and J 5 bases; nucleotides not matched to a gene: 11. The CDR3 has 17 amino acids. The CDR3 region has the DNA TGTGCCAGCAGTTCATCCCTTCTAGCGGGAGGGGGTGAGACCCAGTACTTC. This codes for CASSSSLLAGGGETQYF.

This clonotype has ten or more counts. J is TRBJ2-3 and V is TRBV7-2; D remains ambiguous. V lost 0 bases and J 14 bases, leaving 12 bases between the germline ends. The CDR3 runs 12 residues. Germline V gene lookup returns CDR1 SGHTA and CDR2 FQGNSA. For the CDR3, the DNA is TGTGCCAGCAGCTTAGCAGCTGGAGAGAGGTATTTT. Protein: CASSLAAGERYF.

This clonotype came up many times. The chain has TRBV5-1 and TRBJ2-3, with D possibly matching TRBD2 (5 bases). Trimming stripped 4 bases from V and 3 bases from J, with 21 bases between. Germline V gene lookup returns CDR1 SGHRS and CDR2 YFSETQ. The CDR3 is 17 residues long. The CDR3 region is CASSRVPYSGLTDTQYF. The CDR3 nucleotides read TGCGCCAGCAGCCGGGTCCCCTACAGCGGACTGACAGATACGCAGTATTTT. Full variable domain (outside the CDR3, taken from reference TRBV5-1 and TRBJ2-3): KAGVTQTPRYLIKTRGQQVTLSCSPISGHRSVSWYQQTPGQGLQFLFEYFSETQRNKGNFPGRFSGRQFSNSRSEMNVSTLELGDSALYLCASSRVPYSGLTDTQYFGPGTRLTVL.

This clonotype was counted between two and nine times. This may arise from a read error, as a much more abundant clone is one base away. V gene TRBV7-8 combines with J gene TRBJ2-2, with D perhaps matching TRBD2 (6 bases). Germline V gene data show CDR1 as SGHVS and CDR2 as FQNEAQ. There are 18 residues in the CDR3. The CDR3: CARSNQRVRRDGTGELFF. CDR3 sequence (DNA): TGTGCCCGCAGCAATCAGCGGGTTCGGCGGGATGGCACCGGGGAGCTGTTTTTT.

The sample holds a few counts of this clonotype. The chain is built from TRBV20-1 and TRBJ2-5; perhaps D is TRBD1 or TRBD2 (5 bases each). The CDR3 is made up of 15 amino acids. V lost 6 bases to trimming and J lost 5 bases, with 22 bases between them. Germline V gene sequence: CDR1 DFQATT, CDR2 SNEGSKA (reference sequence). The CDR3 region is CSAHPSGRIFETQYF. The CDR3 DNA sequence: TGCAGTGCCCACCCATCGGGACGGATTTTTGAGACCCAGTACTTC.

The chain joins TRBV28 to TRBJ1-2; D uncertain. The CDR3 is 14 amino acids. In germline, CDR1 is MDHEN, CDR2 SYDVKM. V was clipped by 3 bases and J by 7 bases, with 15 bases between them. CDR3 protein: CASSFSAGSGGYTF. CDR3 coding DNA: TGTGCCAGCAGTTTTTCGGCCGGCTCCGGTGGCTACACCTTC.

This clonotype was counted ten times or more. CDR3 coding DNA: TGCGCCAGCAGGCGGGAGGAGAATGCCGGGGAGCTGTTTTTT. It translates to CASRREENAGELFF. The rearrangement links TRBV5-1 to TRBJ2-2, with 8 bases that match TRBD2. J gave up 6 bases and V 5 bases, and 6 bases lay outside the gene matches. Germline CDR1 and CDR2: SGHRS and YFSETQ. This CDR3 contains 14 residues.

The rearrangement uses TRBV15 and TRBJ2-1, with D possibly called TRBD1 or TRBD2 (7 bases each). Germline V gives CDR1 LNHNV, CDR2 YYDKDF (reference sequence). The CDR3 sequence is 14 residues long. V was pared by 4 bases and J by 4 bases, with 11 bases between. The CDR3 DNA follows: TGTGCCACCAGCATCCAGGGGGGGTACAATGAGCAGTTCTTC. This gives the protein CATSIQGGYNEQFF.